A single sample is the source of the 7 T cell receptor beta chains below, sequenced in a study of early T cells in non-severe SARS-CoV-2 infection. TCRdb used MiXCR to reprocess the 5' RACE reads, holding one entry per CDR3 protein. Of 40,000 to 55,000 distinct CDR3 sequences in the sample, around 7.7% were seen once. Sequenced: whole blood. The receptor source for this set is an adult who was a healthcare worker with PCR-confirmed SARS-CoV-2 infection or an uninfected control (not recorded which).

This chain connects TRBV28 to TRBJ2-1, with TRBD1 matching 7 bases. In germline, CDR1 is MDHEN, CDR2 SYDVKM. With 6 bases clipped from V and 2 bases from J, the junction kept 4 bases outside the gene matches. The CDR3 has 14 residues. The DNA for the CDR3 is TGTGCCAGCAGCATCCAGGGGGCCTACAATGAGCAGTTCTTC. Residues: CASSIQGAYNEQFF.

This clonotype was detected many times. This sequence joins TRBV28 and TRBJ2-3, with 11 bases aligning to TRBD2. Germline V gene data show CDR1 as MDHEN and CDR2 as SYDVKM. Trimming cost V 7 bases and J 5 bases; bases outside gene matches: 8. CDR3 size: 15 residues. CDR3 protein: CASTLIAGGRDTQYF. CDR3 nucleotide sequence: TGTGCCAGCACCCTCATAGCGGGGGGGAGAGATACGCAGTATTTT.

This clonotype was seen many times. DNA of the CDR3: TGTGCCAGCAGCCAACTCCAGGGGGCCGACACTGAAGCTTTCTTT. Amino acids: CASSQLQGADTEAFF. This chain links TRBV3-1 with TRBJ1-1; 8 bases line up with TRBD1. The germline V gene encodes CDR1 LGHDT and CDR2 YNNKEL (reference sequence). CDR3 length: 15 residues. J gave up 3 bases and V 2 bases, and 5 bases lay outside the gene matches.

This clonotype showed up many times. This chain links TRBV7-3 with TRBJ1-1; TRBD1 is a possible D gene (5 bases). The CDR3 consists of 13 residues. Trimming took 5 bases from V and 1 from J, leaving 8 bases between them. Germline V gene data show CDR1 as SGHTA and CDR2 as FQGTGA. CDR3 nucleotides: TGTGCCAGCAGCCGGCAGGGGAACACTGAAGCTTTCTTT. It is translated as CASSRQGNTEAFF.

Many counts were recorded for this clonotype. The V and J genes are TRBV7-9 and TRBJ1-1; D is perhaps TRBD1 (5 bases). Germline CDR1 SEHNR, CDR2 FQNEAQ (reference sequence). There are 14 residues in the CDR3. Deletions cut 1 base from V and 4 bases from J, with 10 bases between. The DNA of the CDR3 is TGTGCCAGCAGCTTAGATCAGGGCACCACTGAAGCTTTCTTT. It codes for CASSLDQGTTEAFF.

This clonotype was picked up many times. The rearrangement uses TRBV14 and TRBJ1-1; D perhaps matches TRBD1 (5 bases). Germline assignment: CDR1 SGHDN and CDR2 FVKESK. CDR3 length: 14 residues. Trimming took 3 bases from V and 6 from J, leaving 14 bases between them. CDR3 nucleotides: TGTGCCAGCAGCCACAGGGAAGCGGGGTCTGAAGCTTTCTTT. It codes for CASSHREAGSEAFF.

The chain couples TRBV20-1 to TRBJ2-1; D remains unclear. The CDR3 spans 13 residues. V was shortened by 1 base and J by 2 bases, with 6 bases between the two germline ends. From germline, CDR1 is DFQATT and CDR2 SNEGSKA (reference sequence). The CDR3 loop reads CSARVDTYNEQFF. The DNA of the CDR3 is TGCAGTGCTAGAGTAGACACCTACAATGAGCAGTTCTTC.